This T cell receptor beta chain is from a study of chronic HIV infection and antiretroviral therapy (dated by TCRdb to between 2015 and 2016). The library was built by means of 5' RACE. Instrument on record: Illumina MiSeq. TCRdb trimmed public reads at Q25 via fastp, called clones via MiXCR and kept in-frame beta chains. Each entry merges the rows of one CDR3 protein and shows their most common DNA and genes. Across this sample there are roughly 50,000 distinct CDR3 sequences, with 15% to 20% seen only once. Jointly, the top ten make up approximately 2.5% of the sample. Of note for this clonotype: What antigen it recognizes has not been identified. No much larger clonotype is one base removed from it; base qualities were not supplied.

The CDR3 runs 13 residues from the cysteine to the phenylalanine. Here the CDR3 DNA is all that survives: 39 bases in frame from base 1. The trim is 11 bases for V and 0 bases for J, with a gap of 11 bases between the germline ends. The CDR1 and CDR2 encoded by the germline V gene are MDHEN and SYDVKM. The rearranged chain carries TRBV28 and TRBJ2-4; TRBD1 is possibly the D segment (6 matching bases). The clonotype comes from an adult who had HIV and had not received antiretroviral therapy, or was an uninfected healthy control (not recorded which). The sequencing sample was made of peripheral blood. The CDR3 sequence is CAFMDRAKNIQYF. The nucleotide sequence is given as TGTGCCTTCATGGACAGAGCCAAAAACATTCAGTACTTC. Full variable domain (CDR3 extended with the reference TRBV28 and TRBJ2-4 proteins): DVKVTQSSRYLVKRTGEKVFLECVQDMDHENMFWYRQDPGLGLRLIYFSYDVKMKEKGDIPEGYSVSREKKERFSLILESASTNQTSMYLCAFMDRAKNIQYFGAGTRLSVL.